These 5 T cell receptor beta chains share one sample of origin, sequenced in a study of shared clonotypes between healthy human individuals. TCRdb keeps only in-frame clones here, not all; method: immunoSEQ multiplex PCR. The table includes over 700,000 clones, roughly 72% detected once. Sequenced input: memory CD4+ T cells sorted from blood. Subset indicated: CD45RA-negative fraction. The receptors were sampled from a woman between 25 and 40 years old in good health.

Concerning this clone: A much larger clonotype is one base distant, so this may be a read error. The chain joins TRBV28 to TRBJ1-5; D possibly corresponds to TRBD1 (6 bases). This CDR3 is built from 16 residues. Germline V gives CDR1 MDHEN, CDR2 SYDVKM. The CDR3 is CVSSLQGVNSNQPQHF. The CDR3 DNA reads TGTGTCAGCAGTTTACAGGGCGTGAATAGCAATCAGCCCCAGCATTTT. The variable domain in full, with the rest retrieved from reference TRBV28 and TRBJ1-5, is DVKVTQSSRYLVKRTGEKVFLECVQDMDHENMFWYRQDPGLGLRLIYFSYDVKMKEKGDIPEGYSVSREKKERFSLILESASTNQTSMYLCVSSLQGVNSNQPQHFGDGTRLSIL.

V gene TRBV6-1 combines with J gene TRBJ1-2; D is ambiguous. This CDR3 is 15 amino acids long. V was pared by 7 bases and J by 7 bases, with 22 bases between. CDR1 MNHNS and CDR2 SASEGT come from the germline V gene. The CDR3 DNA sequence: TGTGCCAGCAATCTCGGACTCCTTACCGCCTTTGGCTACACCTTC. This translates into CASNLGLLTAFGYTF.

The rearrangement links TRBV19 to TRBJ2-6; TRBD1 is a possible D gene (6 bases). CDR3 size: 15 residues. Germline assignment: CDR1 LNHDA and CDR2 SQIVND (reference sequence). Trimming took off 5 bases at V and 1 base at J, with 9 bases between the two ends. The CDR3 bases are TGTGCCAGTAGTTTACAGGGTTCTGGGGCCAACGTCCTGACTTTC. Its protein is CASSLQGSGANVLTF.

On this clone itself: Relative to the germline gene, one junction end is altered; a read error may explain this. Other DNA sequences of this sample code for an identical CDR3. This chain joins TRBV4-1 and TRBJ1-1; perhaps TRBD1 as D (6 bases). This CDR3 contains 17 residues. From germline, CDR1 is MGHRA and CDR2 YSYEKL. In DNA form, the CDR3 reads TGCGCCAGTAGCCCAGCCGGGGGGGCTGAACGGGCCACTGAAGCTTTCTTT. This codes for CASSPAGGAERATEAFF.

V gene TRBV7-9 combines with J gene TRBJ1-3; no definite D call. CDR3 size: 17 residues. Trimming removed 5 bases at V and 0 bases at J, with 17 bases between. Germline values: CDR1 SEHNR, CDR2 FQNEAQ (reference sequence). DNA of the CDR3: TGTGCCAGCAGCCCCGTCTGGGCAGAGAACTCTGGAAACACCATATATTTT. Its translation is CASSPVWAENSGNTIYF.